A single sample gave rise to the 16 T cell receptor beta chains below, sequenced in a study of T cell repertoires in cytomegalovirus infection. One entry per CDR3 protein, called by TCRdb with MiXCR from the reads. There are tens of thousands of distinct CDR3 sequences in the sample; about 24% occur only once, and approximately 51% lies in the top ten. No antigen is known for these receptors. The source material was CD8+ T cells from cultured PBMCs, sampled from culture after CMV antigen stimulation. The receptor set was obtained from a human donor in good health (CMV status not recorded). Some clones in this sample may be carry-over from other donors' samples.

CDR3 amino acids: CASTGSHSYEQYF. CDR3 in DNA: TGTGCCAGCACAGGGAGTCACTCCTACGAGCAGTACTTC. The gene calls are TRBV25-1 and TRBJ2-7, with D tentatively TRBD1 or TRBD2 (5 bases each). The CDR3 extends over 13 amino acids. V was pared by 7 bases and J by 0 bases, with 10 bases between. Looked up from germline, CDR1 is MGHDK and CDR2 is SYGVNS.

The table lists this clonotype with many counts. The V gene is TRBV6-2 or TRBV6-3, the J gene TRBJ2-7; D perhaps matches TRBD1 (6 bases). CDR3 length: 20 amino acids. Deletions cut 6 bases from V and 2 bases from J, with 32 bases between. Germline V gives CDR1 MNHEY, CDR2 SVGEGT. CDR3 DNA: TGTGCCAGCAGCCTGACCGGGCAGGGGATTACCTATCAAAGACCCTACGAGCAGTACTTC. Translated: CASSLTGQGITYQRPYEQYF.

This clonotype was counted between two and nine times. V is TRBV4-3 and J is TRBJ1-6; D unclear. The CDR3 totals 16 residues. In germline, CDR1 is LGHNA, CDR2 YSLEER. V shed 0 bases and J shed 8 bases, with 14 bases lying between them. CDR3 in DNA: TGCGCCAGCAGCCAAGAATGGGGAGACGGGGATTCACCCCTCCACTTT. Its protein is CASSQEWGDGDSPLHF.

The chain combines TRBV12-3 or TRBV12-4 with TRBJ2-1; D uncertain. Deletions cut 6 bases from V and 9 bases from J, with 15 bases between. This CDR3 region has 13 residues. This CDR3 reads CASSPAQIGEQFF. CDR3 DNA: TGTGCCAGCAGCCCAGCCCAGATAGGTGAGCAGTTCTTC.

In its sample, this clonotype was seen a few times. V usage is TRBV14 and J usage is TRBJ1-2; TRBD1 matches 7 bases. Trimming took 2 bases from V and 4 from J; bases not matched to a gene: 7. Germline V gene data show CDR1 as SGHDN and CDR2 as FVKESK. This CDR3 region has 15 residues. CDR3 sequence (DNA): TGTGCCAGCAGCCAACTGACAGGGAATCGCTATGGCTACACCTTC. Translating it yields CASSQLTGNRYGYTF.

This clonotype counts as large (0.1 to 1%). The chain is built from TRBV7-2 and TRBJ2-5; TRBD2 is a possible D gene (6 bases). Trimming pared 2 bases from V and 1 base from J, leaving 8 bases between. Germline assignment: CDR1 SGHTA and CDR2 FQGNSA. The CDR3 has 14 residues. CDR3: CASSLLAIQETQYF. The CDR3 DNA sequence: TGTGCCAGCAGCTTACTAGCGATCCAAGAGACCCAGTACTTC.

The chain links TRBV19 to TRBJ2-2; D ambiguous. Trimming took 1 base from V and 3 from J, leaving 6 bases between them. Germline V gene lookup returns CDR1 LNHDA and CDR2 SQIVND (reference sequence). CDR3 length: 14 amino acids. The CDR3 sequence is CASSIGADTGELFF. Written as DNA, the CDR3 is TGTGCCAGTAGTATAGGGGCAGACACCGGGGAGCTGTTTTTT.

This clonotype was counted a few times. CDR3 sequence: CASRGGGWGTEAFF. CDR3 DNA sequence: TGTGCCAGCAGAGGGGGAGGGTGGGGCACTGAAGCTTTCTTT. The chain is built from TRBV27 and TRBJ1-1; a possible D gene is TRBD1 (6 bases). This CDR3 region has 14 residues. With 6 bases removed from V and 4 bases from J, the gap between germline ends came to 15 bases. The germline V gene has CDR1 MNHEY and CDR2 SMNVEV (reference sequence).

In this sample, this clonotype turned up many times. This chain connects TRBV19 to TRBJ1-2; weak D call: TRBD1 (6 bases). The germline V and J ends were trimmed by 5 bases and 4 bases, with 17 bases remaining between them. CDR3 length equals 15 residues. Germline V lookup: CDR1 LNHDA, CDR2 SQIVND (reference sequence). The CDR3 region is CASSPRTRDTYGYTF. For the CDR3, the DNA is TGTGCCAGTAGTCCTCGCACCCGGGACACCTATGGCTACACCTTC.

This clonotype was detected only a few times. This chain links TRBV27 with TRBJ1-5, with a weak D call TRBD1 (5 bases). Trimming cost V 4 bases and J 5 bases, with 18 bases left between them. This CDR3 comprises 16 residues. Germline CDR1 is MNHEY and CDR2 is SMNVEV (reference sequence). The DNA of the CDR3 is TGTGCCAGCAGTTCAAGCAGACTACAGGCGCATCAGCCCCAGCATTTT. This translates into CASSSSRLQAHQPQHF.

V usage is TRBV10-3 and J usage is TRBJ1-1; D remains unclear. V was trimmed by 2 bases and J by 4 bases, leaving 11 bases between them. This CDR3 region has 14 residues. Looked up from germline, CDR1 is ENHRY and CDR2 is SYGVKD. CDR3 coding DNA: TGTGCCATCAGTGAGGCCGGGGAGGGCACTGAAGCTTTCTTT. The encoded protein is CAISEAGEGTEAFF.

This clonotype was counted only a few times. The genes are TRBV19 and TRBJ2-1; D gene ambiguous. V lost 4 bases, J lost 8 bases, and 12 bases lay in between. CDR3 length equals 13 residues. The germline CDR1 and CDR2 sequences are LNHDA and SQIVND (reference sequence). This chain's CDR3 is CASSTLTTDEQFF. In DNA, the CDR3 is TGTGCCAGTAGTACCCTCACCACTGATGAGCAGTTCTTC.

This clonotype was seen only a few times. The chain joins TRBV7-2 to TRBJ1-2; TRBD1 agrees at 9 bases. CDR1 SGHTA and CDR2 FQGNSA come from the germline V gene. The CDR3 consists of 14 residues. Losses at the gene ends were 5 bases for V and 14 bases for J; bases not matched to a gene: 15. Here the CDR3 reads CASSTQSGTGTKTF. CDR3 DNA sequence: TGTGCCAGCAGCACCCAGAGCGGGACAGGGACCAAGACCTTC. The full variable domain, with the rest looked up from reference TRBV7-2 and TRBJ1-2, is GAGVSQSPSNKVTEKGKDVELRCDPISGHTALYWYRQSLGQGLEFLIYFQGNSAPDKSGLPSDRFSAERTGGSVSTLTIQRTQQEDSAVYLCASSTQSGTGTKTFGSGTRLTVV.

Regarding this clonotype: A much larger clonotype is one base distant, so this may be a read error. Given the absence of the conserved phenylalanine or tryptophan at the CDR3 end, a read error is likely. The chain combines TRBV11-2 with TRBJ2-7; the D gene is possibly TRBD2 (6 bases). Trimming took off 4 bases at V and 3 bases at J, with 13 bases between the two ends. The germline V gene encodes CDR1 SGHAT and CDR2 FQNNGV. The CDR3 spans 14 residues. The CDR3 coding sequence is TGTGCCAGCAGCTACCTCGGGAGCAACTACGAGCAGTACTCC. Translation gives CASSYLGSNYEQYS.

The rearrangement joins TRBV9 to TRBJ2-7, with D perhaps matching TRBD1 or TRBD2 (7 bases each). Per the germline V gene, CDR1 is SGDLS and CDR2 is YYNGEE. This CDR3 has 15 amino acids. V was clipped by 4 bases and J by 2 bases, with 16 bases between them. CDR3 DNA sequence: TGTGCCAGCAGCCCCCAGGGGGGGTTCCCCTACGAGCAGTACTTC. It translates to CASSPQGGFPYEQYF.

Ten or more counts support this clonotype. The genes are TRBV7-9 and TRBJ2-5; D unresolved. V was cut by 1 base and J by 2 bases, with 5 bases left in between. CDR1 and CDR2 from the germline V gene are SEHNR and FQNEAQ (reference sequence). The CDR3 is 13 residues long. CDR3 residues: CASSLGEQETQYF. CDR3 nucleotides: TGTGCCAGCAGCTTAGGGGAACAAGAGACCCAGTACTTC.